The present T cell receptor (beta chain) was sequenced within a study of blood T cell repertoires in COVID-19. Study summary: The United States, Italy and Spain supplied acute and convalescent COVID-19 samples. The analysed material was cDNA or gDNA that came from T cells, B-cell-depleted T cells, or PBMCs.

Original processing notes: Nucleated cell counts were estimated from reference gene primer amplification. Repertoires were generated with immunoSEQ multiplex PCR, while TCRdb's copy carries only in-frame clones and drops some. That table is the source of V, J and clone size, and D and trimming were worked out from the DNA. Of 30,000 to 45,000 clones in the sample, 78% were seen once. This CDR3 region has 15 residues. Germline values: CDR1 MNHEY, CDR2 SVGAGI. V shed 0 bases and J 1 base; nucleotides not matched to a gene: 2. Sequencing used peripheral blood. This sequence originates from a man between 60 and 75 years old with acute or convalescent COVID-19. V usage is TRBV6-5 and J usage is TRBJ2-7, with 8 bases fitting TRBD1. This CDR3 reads CASSYSGTGSYEQYF. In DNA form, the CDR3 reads TGTGCCAGCAGTTACTCGGGGACAGGTTCCTACGAGCAGTACTTC.